The rows below give T cell receptor beta chains drawn from one sample of a study of blood T cell repertoires in COVID-19. Assay used: immunoSEQ multiplex PCR; TCRdb lists only in-frame clones, some missing. Of 300,000 or so clones detected, around 88% appear once; the ten largest clones hold about 7%. Source material: peripheral blood. The receptors stem from a woman in her 30s who had recovered from COVID-19. Both conserved end residues are part of each CDR3. The D gene is left open where the match is weak. Expanded clones are given a class, and other clones once, few, many or no size at all.

V | size | D | CDR3
TRBV19 | . | TRBD1 | CASSIDQGAYGNTIYF
TRBV27 | few | . | CASSLTGVGYTF
TRBV6-5 | once | . | CASSYPGFNGYTF
TRBV6-1 | many | . | CASSEVGQPRLSNSYNSPLHF
TRBV7-3 | . | . | CASSPHGDVSYEQYF
TRBV5-1 | . | TRBD1 | CASSLVGQGNTEAFF
TRBV3-1/TRBV3-2 | . | TRBD2 | CASSPKRGPGDTQYF
TRBV9 | . | TRBD1 | CASSGTGGNTGELFF
TRBV5-1 | . | TRBD2 | CARGGSGGSENTQYF
TRBV9 | once | TRBD1 | CASSGLDRANYGYTF
TRBV6-1 | . | TRBD1 | CASSERQGASNQPQHF
TRBV5-1 | . | . | CASSPPPEVPGNTIYF
TRBV19 | . | . | CASSTLRGGTEAFF
TRBV2 | few | . | CASIQGITGELFF
TRBV14 | . | . | CASSLRRYSETQYF
TRBV24-1 | . | TRBD2 | CATSGPGLASYNEQFF
TRBV4-1 | . | . | CASSQDSNREAQETQYF
TRBV7-9 | . | TRBD1 | CASSLGGTVANYGYTF
TRBV10-3 | . | TRBD1 | CAISEKGQGVHTEAFF
TRBV19 | . | . | CASSTTGSGANVLTF
TRBV11-1 | . | . | CASSPRGGSHQETQYF
TRBV6-5 | . | TRBD1 | CASGAGTGWDQPQHF
TRBV6-5 | . | . | CASSYQGTSYNSPLHF
TRBV13 | . | . | CASSPMASHSYEQYF
TRBV9 | . | TRBD1 | CASSLRQGRDGYTF
TRBV4-3 | . | TRBD1 | CASSRNRGGNEKLFF
TRBV5-4 | . | TRBD2 | CASSGGGYSSTDTQYF
TRBV19 | . | . | CASSTGPSSYEQYF
TRBV5-8 | . | . | CASSPGGGSSYNSPLHF
TRBV28 | . | . | CASSLGQRNEKLFF
TRBV27 | . | TRBD1 | CASSSGQGLNYGYTF
TRBV18 | once | . | CASSPGGNGYTF
TRBV28 | . | TRBD1 | CASSPGGGNEKLFF
TRBV10-3 | . | . | CAISELGSRPYEQYF
TRBV14 | . | . | CASSQVRRGSTGELFF
TRBV27 | . | TRBD1 | CASRSRDSDFNRGEKLFF
TRBV5-1 | . | TRBD1 | CASSLNPGQANSPLHF
TRBV29-1 | . | . | CSVEPRVARSTDTQYF
TRBV7-9 | once | TRBD1 | CASSSGTGSYNSPLHF
TRBV19 | . | . | CASSPGGQWITGELFF
TRBV19 | . | . | CASSIDYGAGELFF
TRBV18 | . | . | CASSPPRQASSYEQYF
TRBV3-1/TRBV3-2 | once | . | CASSHLLGEQYF
TRBV5-1 | . | TRBD2 | CASSLVASGASTDTQYF
TRBV28 | . | . | CASSYSGGYTF
TRBV7-2 | few | . | CASSHGISYGYTF
TRBV28 | . | . | CASSWIRGAEQYF
TRBV7-9 | . | TRBD1 | CASSSTGTAETQYF
TRBV28 | . | TRBD1 | CASSRQGLGTEAFF